The T cell receptor (beta chain) described here comes from a study of STAT5B mutations in CD4+ large granular lymphocyte leukemia. J was trimmed by 9 bases and V by 0 bases; bases with no gene match: 5. In germline, CDR1 is MGHRA, CDR2 YSYEKL. This CDR3 contains 15 residues. Produced via immunoSEQ multiplex PCR; TCRdb's table is partial and in-frame only. The sample lists some 51,000 clones; about 80% were seen once. This clone was seen a handful of times. Antigen: not known. Notes on the study in general: Patient CD4-sorted repertoires looked more clonal than healthy CD4+ repertoires, even without putative leukemic clones.

The genes are TRBV4-1 and TRBJ1-6; 7 bases align to TRBD1. The TCR was taken from a human donor in good health. The sample consisted of CD4+ T cells from blood buffy coats. The CDR3 nucleotides read TGCGCCAGCAGCCAAGACGGACAGGTTGGTTCACCCCTCCACTTT. Its protein is CASSQDGQVGSPLHF.